Each of the 14 T cell receptor beta chains below was sequenced from the same sample in a study of CD8 T cells in ankylosing spondylitis. TCRdb re-derived calls from the 5' RACE reads in MiXCR, one entry per CDR3 protein. This table holds around 540,000 distinct CDR3 sequences, roughly 13% found once. Overall study findings and caveats: Apparently characteristic of ankylosing spondylitis blood was a TCR beta motif (eight highly homologous variants).

These receptors' targets are unknown. The sample was blood, either unsorted or a sorted T cell fraction (not recorded which). These receptor sequences come from a male donor with ankylosing spondylitis.

This chain links TRBV27 with TRBJ2-7; 7 bases are shared with TRBD2. This CDR3 contains 14 residues. Trimming removed 10 bases from V and 1 base from J; junction bases left unmatched: 10. In germline, CDR1 is MNHEY, CDR2 SMNVEV (reference sequence). The CDR3 coding sequence is TGTGCCACCATGTCTGCGGGGGAGTCCTACGAGCAGTACTTC. This sequence encodes CATMSAGESYEQYF.

This clonotype was counted only a few times. This rearrangement joins TRBV2 to TRBJ2-7, with 8 bases that match TRBD1. J lost 1 base, V lost 9 bases, and 11 bases had no gene match. The CDR3 is made up of 15 amino acids. Looked up from germline, CDR1 is SNHLY and CDR2 is FYNNEI. The CDR3 DNA reads TGTGCCAGAGAACTCCCCGGGACAGGTTCCTACGAGCAGTACTTC. This gives the protein CARELPGTGSYEQYF.

In this sample, this clonotype turned up a few times. This chain joins TRBV7-2 and TRBJ1-3; D is ambiguous. Per germline, CDR1 SGHTA and CDR2 FQGNSA. CDR3 size: 14 residues. Deletions cut 7 bases from V and 0 bases from J, with 10 bases between. The DNA for the CDR3 is TGTGCCAGCACCTCAAGGCGCTCTGGAAACACCATATATTTT. It yields the protein CASTSRRSGNTIYF.

The table lists this clonotype with many counts. Here the CDR3 DNA reads TGTGCCAGCAGGTCGTCGCAGCGGGGGTCCTACAATGAGCAGTTCTTC. This encodes CASRSSQRGSYNEQFF. This chain joins TRBV7-8 and TRBJ2-1; 8 nucleotides match TRBD2. The CDR3 loop spans 16 amino acids. V trimming: 6 bases; J trimming: 1 base; junction bases outside the gene matches: 8. In germline, CDR1 is SGHVS, CDR2 FQNEAQ.

The V call is TRBV10-2, the J call TRBJ1-1; D is unresolved. Germline-derived CDR1 and CDR2 are WSHSY and SAAADI. This CDR3 region has 15 residues. V shed 2 bases and J shed 0 bases, with 10 bases lying between them. As DNA, the CDR3 is TGCGCCAGCAGTGAGGCCCTAACATTGAACACTGAAGCTTTCTTT. This translates into CASSEALTLNTEAFF.

Many counts were recorded for this clonotype. The chain combines TRBV7-2 with TRBJ2-3; D is unresolved. V was clipped by 6 bases and J by 2 bases, with 15 bases between them. The CDR3 is made up of 15 amino acids. The germline gives CDR1 SGHTA, CDR2 FQGNSA. The DNA of the CDR3 is TGTGCCAGCAGGGGCCTCCCAGCGCCCACAGATACGCAGTATTTT. This encodes CASRGLPAPTDTQYF.

This clonotype was picked up a small number of times. J is TRBJ2-7 and V is TRBV5-5; D is unresolved. The germline CDR1 and CDR2 sequences are SGHKS and YYEKEE (reference sequence). The ends were cut back, 0 bases at V and 0 bases at J, with 7 bases in the middle. The CDR3 runs 14 residues. The CDR3 loop is CASSLAIFSYEQYV. DNA for the CDR3: TGTGCCAGCAGCTTGGCCATATTCTCCTACGAGCAGTACGTC.

Ten or more counts support this clonotype. The chain joins TRBV13 to TRBJ2-7; no reliable D call. The germline gives CDR1 PRHDT, CDR2 FYEKMQ (reference sequence). CDR3 length: 13 amino acids. The V end was cut by 6 bases, the J end by 1 base, with 10 bases between. CDR3 nucleotides: TGTGCCAGCAGTTACAAAGGTTCCTACGAGCAGTACTTC. This codes for CASSYKGSYEQYF. The entire variable domain, with the rest obtained from reference TRBV13 and TRBJ2-7, is as follows: AAGVIQSPRHLIKEKRETATLKCYPIPRHDTVYWYQQGPGQDPQFLISFYEKMQSDKGSIPDRFSAQQFSDYHSELNMSSLELGDSALYFCASSYKGSYEQYFGPGTRLTVT.

This clonotype was observed a few times. V usage is TRBV5-6 and J usage is TRBJ2-5, with 7 bases matching TRBD2. This CDR3 is built from 14 residues. The germline V gene has CDR1 SGHDT and CDR2 YYEEEE. V gave up 4 bases and J gave up 1 base; unmatched junction bases: 4. CDR3 amino acids: CASSKGLVQETQYF. CDR3 in DNA: TGTGCCAGCAGCAAAGGACTAGTCCAAGAGACCCAGTACTTC.

The chain joins TRBV20-1 to TRBJ2-3; TRBD1 is a possible D gene (5 bases). The V end lost 5 bases, the J end lost 4 bases, and 16 bases lay between the germline ends. Germline CDR1 reads DFQATT; CDR2 reads SNEGSKA (reference sequence). There are 14 residues in the CDR3. CDR3 residues: CSAPRAEGADTQYF. CDR3 nucleotide sequence: TGCAGTGCTCCCCGGGCCGAAGGGGCAGATACGCAGTATTTT.

This clonotype was found many times. The chain has TRBV20-1 and TRBJ2-1; TRBD1 agrees at 9 bases. Trimming at V came to 3 bases and at J to 2 bases, leaving 8 bases not matched to a gene. The CDR3 is 16 amino acids. Germline V gene sequence: CDR1 DFQATT, CDR2 SNEGSKA (reference sequence). In DNA form, the CDR3 reads TGCAGTGCTAGGGCCCGCGGGACAGGGACCTACAATGAGCAGTTCTTC. This codes for CSARARGTGTYNEQFF.

The chain joins TRBV4-2 to TRBJ1-5; D ambiguous. The germline V gene encodes CDR1 LGHNA and CDR2 YNFKEQ. The CDR3 has 13 residues. Trimming removed 0 bases from V and 7 bases from J, with 7 bases in between. As DNA, the CDR3 is TGTGCCAGCAGCCAAGACGCCCAGCAGCCCCAGCATTTT. Its translation is CASSQDAQQPQHF.

This clonotype appeared a single time. The rearrangement joins TRBV7-2 to TRBJ2-2; D possibly corresponds to TRBD2 (6 bases). CDR1 is SGHTA, CDR2 FQGNSA, per germline. The CDR3 covers 17 residues. Deletions cut 1 base from V and 2 bases from J, with 14 bases between. The CDR3 region has the DNA TGTGCCAGCAGCTTAGTGGGTGGTAGCGGCAACACCGGGGAGCTGTTTTTT. Its protein product is CASSLVGGSGNTGELFF.

This clonotype has a count of ten or more. This rearrangement joins TRBV3-1 to TRBJ2-7, with 9 bases fitting TRBD2. The V and J ends lost 5 bases and 0 bases, in that order; junction bases with no gene match: 2. Looked up from germline, CDR1 is LGHDT and CDR2 is YNNKEL (reference sequence). This CDR3 comprises 14 residues. The CDR3 nucleotides read TGTGCCAGCAGCTGGACTAGCGACTCCTACGAGCAGTACTTC. Protein: CASSWTSDSYEQYF.